Reported below is one TCR beta chain. Its antigen is currently unknown. Primers included in the PCR were 60 Vbeta and 13 Jbeta primers. Methods used by the authors: There were 80 million to 95 million unique TCR beta chains by a later count, and about 11 million of them were shared. The data were produced by immunoSEQ multiplex PCR, yet TCRdb's version contains in-frame clones alone and is incomplete. For V, J and clone size, that table is used; D and trimming come from the DNA. The sample has 13,000 to 15,000 clones; about 60% are singletons. This entry is derived from a study of cytomegalovirus exposure and HLA in healthy donors. Study conclusions and caveats: In a later analysis, DRB1 alleles had the most associated TCRs; HLA-C alleles the fewest. Common viral pathogens seemed to be connected with several of the most significant clusters, according to a later analysis.

After removal of 3 bases from V and 3 bases from J, the junction contained 12 bases not matched to a gene. This CDR3 is built from 18 residues. Germline loops: CDR1 LGHNA, CDR2 YNFKEQ. The sequenced sample consisted of PBMCs. This clonotype was sampled from a woman in her forties or fifties in good health and CMV-seropositive. This chain joins TRBV4-2 and TRBJ2-3, with 10 bases matching TRBD2. CDR3 sequence (DNA): TGTGCCAGCAGCCACCTACCAGGGAGCGGGAGGGTGACAGATACGCAGTATTTT. Translated, it gives CASSHLPGSGRVTDTQYF.